This T cell receptor (beta chain) was identified during a study of shared clonotypes between healthy human individuals. Study-level points and caveats: Naive subsets typically showed greater estimated richness than memory subsets.

Each CD8 memory set brought CD45RO+ cells together with CCR7-negative CD45RA+ TemRA cells. About this clone itself: Its antigen is unidentified.

CDR1 and CDR2 (germline): SEHNR, FQNEAQ (reference sequence). V lost 1 base and J lost 8; bases outside the gene matches: 4. The CDR3 contains 14 residues. Sequencing was performed with immunoSEQ multiplex PCR; in TCRdb, only in-frame clones are kept and a portion is missing. The sample holds 100,000 to 120,000 clones, more than 65% seen once. This TCR derives from a woman in her twenties or thirties in good health. Sequenced: memory CD8+ T cells sorted from blood. Subset described: CD45RO+ cells pooled with CCR7-negative TemRA cells. The chain couples TRBV7-9 to TRBJ1-2, with 10 nucleotides matching TRBD1. The CDR3 DNA is TGTGCCAGCAGCTTAGGGGACAGGGGTTACGGCTACACCTTC. It is translated as CASSLGDRGYGYTF.